This T cell receptor beta chain was captured in a study of T cell responses to AZD1222 COVID-19 vaccine. Between the trimmed V and J ends, which lost 0 bases and 2 bases, there was a span of 12 bases. CDR1 is SGHDT and CDR2 is YYEEEE in the germline V gene. This CDR3 comprises 17 residues. In the case of this clone: Its antigen remains unknown.

Study results and limitations: Scientists sampled the repertoires only once the peak T cell response had passed. Only five or six individuals given AZD1222 were seropositive at baseline.

TCRdb keeps only in-frame clones here, not all; method: immunoSEQ multiplex PCR. The sample has 100,000 to 150,000 clones, 90% seen once. This specimen was peripheral blood, taken on day 0 of AZD1222 vaccination. The chain recombines TRBV5-6 with TRBJ1-6; D is possibly TRBD1 (5 bases). This TCR was sampled from an adult in good health. CDR3 sequence reads: CASSLGQNGPYNSPLHF. CDR3 nucleotides: TGTGCCAGCAGCTTGGGACAGAATGGGCCCTATAATTCACCCCTCCACTTT.